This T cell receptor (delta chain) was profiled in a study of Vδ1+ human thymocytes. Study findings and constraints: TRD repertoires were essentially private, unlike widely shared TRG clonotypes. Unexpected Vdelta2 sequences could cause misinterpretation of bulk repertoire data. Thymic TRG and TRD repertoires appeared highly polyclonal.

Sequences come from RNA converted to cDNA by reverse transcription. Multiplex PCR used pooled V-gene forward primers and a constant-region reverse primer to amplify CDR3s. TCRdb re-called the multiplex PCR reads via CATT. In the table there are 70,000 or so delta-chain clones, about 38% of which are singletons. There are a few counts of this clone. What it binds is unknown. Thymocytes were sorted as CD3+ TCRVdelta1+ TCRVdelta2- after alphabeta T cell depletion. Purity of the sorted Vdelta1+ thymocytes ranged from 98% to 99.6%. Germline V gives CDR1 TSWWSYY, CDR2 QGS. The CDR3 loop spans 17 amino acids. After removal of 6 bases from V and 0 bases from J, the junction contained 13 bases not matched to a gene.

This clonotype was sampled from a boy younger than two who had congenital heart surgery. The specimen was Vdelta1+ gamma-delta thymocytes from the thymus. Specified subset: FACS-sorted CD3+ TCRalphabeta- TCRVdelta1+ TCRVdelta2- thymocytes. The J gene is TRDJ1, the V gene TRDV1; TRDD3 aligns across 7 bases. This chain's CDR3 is CALGHYRRDTYTDKLIF. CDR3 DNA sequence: TGTGCTCTTGGCCACTACAGGAGGGATACCTACACCGATAAACTCATCTTT.